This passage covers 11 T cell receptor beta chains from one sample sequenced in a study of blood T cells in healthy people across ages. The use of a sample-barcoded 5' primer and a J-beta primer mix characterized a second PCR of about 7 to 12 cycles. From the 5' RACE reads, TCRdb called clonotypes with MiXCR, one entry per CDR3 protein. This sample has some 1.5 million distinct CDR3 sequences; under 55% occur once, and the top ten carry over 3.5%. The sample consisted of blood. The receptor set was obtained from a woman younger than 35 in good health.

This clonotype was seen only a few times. For the CDR3, the DNA is TGCAGTGCCCAGGGGCCCTACGAGCAGTACTTC. Translated: CSAQGPYEQYF. The chain employs TRBV20-1 and TRBJ2-7; D might be TRBD1 (6 bases). The CDR3 loop spans 11 amino acids. The germline V gene encodes CDR1 DFQATT and CDR2 SNEGSKA (reference sequence). V shed 6 bases and J shed 2 bases, with 8 bases lying between them.

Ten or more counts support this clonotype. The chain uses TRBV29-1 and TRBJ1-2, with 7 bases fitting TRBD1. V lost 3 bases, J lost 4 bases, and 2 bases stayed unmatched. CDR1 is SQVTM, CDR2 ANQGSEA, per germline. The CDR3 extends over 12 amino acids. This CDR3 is CSVDRGVYGYTF. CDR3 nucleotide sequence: TGCAGCGTTGACAGGGGGGTCTATGGCTACACCTTC.

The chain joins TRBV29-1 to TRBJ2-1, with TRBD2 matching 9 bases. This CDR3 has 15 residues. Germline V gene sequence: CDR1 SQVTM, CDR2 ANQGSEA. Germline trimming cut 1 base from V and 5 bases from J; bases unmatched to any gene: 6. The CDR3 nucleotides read TGCAGCGTTGAAGCAAAGACTAGCGGCCACAATGAGCAGTTCTTC. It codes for CSVEAKTSGHNEQFF.

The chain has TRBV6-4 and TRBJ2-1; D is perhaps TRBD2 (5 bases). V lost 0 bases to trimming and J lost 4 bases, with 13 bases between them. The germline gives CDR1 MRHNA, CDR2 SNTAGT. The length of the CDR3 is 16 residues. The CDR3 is CASSDSLGRLYNEQFF. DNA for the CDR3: TGTGCCAGCAGTGACTCGTTGGGGAGACTTTACAATGAGCAGTTCTTC.

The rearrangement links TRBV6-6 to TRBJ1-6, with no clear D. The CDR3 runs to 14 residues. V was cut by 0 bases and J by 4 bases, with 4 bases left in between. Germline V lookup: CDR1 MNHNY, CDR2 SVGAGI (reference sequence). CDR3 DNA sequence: TGTGCCAGCAGTTACTCAGGGTATAATTCACCCCTCCACTTT. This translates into CASSYSGYNSPLHF.

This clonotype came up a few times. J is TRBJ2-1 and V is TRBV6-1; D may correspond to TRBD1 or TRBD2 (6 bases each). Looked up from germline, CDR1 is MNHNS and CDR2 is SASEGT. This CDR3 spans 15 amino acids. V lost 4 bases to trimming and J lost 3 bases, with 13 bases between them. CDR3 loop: CASSASGAYYNEQFF. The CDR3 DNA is TGTGCCAGCAGTGCGTCGGGGGCGTACTACAATGAGCAGTTCTTC.

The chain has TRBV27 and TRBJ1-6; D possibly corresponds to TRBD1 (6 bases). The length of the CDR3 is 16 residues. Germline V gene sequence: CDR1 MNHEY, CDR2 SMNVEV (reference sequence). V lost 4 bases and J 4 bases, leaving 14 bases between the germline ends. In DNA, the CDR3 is TGTGCCAGCAGTTCGAGTCCGGGACATTATAATTCACCCCTCCACTTT. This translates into CASSSSPGHYNSPLHF.

The CDR3 DNA reads as TGCAGCGTTGTATCACAGAATGAGCAGTTCTTC. Its translation is CSVVSQNEQFF. The rearrangement links TRBV29-1 to TRBJ2-1, with D unresolved. The germline V and J ends were trimmed by 4 bases and 7 bases, with 8 bases remaining between them. The CDR3 contains 11 residues. CDR1 is SQVTM, CDR2 ANQGSEA, per germline.

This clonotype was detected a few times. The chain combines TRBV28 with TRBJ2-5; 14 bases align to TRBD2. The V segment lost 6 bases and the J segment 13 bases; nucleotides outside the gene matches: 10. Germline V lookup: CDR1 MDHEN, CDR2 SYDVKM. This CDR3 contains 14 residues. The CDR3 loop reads CASREGTSGSAPYF. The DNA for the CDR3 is TGTGCCAGCAGAGAAGGGACTAGCGGGAGTGCTCCGTACTTC.

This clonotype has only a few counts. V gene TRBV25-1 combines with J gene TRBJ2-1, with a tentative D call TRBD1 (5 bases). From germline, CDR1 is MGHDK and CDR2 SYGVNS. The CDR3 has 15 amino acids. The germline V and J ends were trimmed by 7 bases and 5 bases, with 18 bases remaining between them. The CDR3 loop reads CASTLEGVWNNEQFF. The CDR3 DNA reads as TGTGCCAGCACCTTGGAAGGGGTCTGGAACAATGAGCAGTTCTTC.

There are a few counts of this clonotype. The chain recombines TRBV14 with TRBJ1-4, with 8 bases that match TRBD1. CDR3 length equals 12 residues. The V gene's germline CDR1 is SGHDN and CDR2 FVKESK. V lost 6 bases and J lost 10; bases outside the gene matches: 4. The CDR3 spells CASRQGVGKLFF. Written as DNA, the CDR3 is TGTGCCAGCAGACAGGGGGTCGGAAAACTGTTTTTT.